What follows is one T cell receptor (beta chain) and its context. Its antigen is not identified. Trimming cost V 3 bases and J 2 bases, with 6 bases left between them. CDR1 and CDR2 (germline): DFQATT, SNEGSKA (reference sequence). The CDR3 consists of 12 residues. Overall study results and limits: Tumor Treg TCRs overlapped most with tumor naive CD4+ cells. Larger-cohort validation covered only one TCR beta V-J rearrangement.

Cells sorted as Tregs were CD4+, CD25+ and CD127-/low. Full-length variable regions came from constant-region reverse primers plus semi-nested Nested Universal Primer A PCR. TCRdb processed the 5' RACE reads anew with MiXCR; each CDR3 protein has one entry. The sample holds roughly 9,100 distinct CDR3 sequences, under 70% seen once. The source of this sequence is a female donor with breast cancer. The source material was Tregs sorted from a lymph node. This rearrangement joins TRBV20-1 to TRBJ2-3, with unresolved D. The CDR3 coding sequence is TGCAGTGCTAGTCTCAACACAGATACGCAGTATTTT. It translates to CSASLNTDTQYF.